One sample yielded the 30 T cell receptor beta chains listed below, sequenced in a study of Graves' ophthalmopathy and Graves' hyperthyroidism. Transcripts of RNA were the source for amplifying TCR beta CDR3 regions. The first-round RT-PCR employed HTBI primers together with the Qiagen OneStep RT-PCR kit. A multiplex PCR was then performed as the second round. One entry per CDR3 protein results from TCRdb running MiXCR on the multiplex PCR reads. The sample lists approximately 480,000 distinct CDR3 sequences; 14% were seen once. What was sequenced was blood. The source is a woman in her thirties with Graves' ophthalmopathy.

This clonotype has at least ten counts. The CDR3 is CAWSVPGRSGNTIYF. The CDR3 DNA reads as TGTGCCTGGAGTGTCCCGGGCCGGAGTGGAAACACCATATATTTT. V gene TRBV30 combines with J gene TRBJ1-3; no clear D. This CDR3 has 15 residues. Germline CDR1 is GTSNPN and CDR2 is SVGIG (reference sequence). V lost 0 bases and J lost 3, with 12 bases in between.

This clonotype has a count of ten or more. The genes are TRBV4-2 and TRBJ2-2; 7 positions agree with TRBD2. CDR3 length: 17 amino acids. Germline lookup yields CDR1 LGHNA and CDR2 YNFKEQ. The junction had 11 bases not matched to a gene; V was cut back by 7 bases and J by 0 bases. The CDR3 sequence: CASTRGGGAANTGELFF. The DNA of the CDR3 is TGTGCCAGCACCCGAGGCGGGGGTGCAGCGAACACCGGGGAGCTGTTTTTT.

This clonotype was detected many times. The CDR3 loop is CASSLGTRSQPQHF. The CDR3 DNA follows: TGTGCCAGCAGTTTGGGGACCAGAAGTCAGCCCCAGCATTTT. The chain is built from TRBV27 and TRBJ1-5; possibly TRBD1 for D (5 bases). V dropped 3 bases and J dropped 6 bases, with 12 bases sitting between them. Germline V gene sequence: CDR1 MNHEY, CDR2 SMNVEV (reference sequence). This CDR3 comprises 14 residues.

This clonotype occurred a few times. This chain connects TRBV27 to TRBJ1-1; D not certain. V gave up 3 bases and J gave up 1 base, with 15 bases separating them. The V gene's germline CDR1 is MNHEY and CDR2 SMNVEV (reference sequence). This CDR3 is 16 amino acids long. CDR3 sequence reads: CASSFFRTLRNTEAFF. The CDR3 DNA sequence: TGTGCCAGCAGTTTCTTCAGGACCCTAAGGAACACTGAAGCTTTCTTT.

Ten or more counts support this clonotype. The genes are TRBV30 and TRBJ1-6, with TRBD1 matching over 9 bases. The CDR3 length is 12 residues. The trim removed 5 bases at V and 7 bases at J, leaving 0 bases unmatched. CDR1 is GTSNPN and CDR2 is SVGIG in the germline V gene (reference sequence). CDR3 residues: CAWGQGNSPLHF. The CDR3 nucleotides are TGTGCCTGGGGACAGGGGAATTCACCCCTCCACTTT.

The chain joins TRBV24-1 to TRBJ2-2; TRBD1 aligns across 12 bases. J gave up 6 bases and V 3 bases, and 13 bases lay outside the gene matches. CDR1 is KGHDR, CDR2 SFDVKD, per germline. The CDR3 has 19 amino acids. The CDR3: CATSDPGTGGPRRPGELFF. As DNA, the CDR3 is TGTGCCACCAGTGATCCCGGGACAGGGGGCCCTAGAAGGCCCGGGGAGCTGTTTTTT.

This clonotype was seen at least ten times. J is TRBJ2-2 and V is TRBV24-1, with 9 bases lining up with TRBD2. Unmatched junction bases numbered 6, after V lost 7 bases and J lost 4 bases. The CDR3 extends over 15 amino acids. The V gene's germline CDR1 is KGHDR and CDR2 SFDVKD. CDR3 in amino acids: CATRAGGVGTGELFF. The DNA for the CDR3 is TGTGCCACCAGAGCGGGGGGCGTCGGCACCGGGGAGCTGTTTTTT.

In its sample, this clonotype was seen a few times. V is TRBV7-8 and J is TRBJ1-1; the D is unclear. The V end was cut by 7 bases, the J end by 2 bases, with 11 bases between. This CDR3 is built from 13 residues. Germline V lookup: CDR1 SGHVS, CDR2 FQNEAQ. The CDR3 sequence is CASTWTENTEAFF. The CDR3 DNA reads TGTGCCAGCACGTGGACTGAAAACACTGAAGCTTTCTTT.

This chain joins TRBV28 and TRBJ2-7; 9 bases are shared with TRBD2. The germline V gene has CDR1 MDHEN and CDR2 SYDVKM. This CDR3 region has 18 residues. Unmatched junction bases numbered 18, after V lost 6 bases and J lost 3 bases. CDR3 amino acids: CASSYHRFTRTSVYEQYF. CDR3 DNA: TGTGCCAGCAGCTACCATAGATTTACTCGGACTAGCGTCTACGAGCAGTACTTC.

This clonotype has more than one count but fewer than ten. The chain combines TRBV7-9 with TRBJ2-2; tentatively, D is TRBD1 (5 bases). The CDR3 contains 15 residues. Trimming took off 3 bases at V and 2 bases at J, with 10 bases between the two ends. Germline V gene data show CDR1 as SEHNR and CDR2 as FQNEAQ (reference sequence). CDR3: CASSLSGQNTGELFF. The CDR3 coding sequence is TGTGCCAGCAGCTTGTCAGGACAAAACACCGGGGAGCTGTTTTTT.

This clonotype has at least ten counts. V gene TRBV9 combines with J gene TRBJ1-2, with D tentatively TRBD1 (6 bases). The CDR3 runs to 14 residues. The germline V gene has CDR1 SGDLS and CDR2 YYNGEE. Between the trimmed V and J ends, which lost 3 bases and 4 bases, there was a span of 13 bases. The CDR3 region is CASSGFRDIYGYTF. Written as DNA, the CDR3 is TGTGCCAGCAGCGGCTTCCGGGACATCTATGGCTACACCTTC.

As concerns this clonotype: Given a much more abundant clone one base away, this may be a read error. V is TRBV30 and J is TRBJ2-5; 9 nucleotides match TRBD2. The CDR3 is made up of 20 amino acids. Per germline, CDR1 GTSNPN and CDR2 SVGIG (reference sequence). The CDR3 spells CAWSVIRGGLAGWIQETKYF. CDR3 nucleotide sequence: TGTGCCTGGAGTGTTATTCGGGGCGGGCTAGCGGGATGGATCCAAGAGACCAAGTACTTC.

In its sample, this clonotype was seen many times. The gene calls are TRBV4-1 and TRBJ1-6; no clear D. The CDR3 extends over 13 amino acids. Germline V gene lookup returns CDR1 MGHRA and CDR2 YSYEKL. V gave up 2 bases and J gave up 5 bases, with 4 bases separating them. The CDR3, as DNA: TGCGCCAGCAGCCAACGGGATAATTCACCCCTCCACTTT. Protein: CASSQRDNSPLHF.

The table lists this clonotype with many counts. DNA for the CDR3: TGTGCCAGCAGCTTGGCCGCGACAGGGGACTATGGCTACACCTTC. Translating gives CASSLAATGDYGYTF. The chain recombines TRBV5-5 with TRBJ1-2, with 8 bases lining up with TRBD1. V lost 0 bases, J lost 3 bases, and 4 bases stayed unmatched. This CDR3 is built from 15 residues. CDR1 is SGHKS, CDR2 YYEKEE, per germline (reference sequence). The full variable domain, with the rest looked up from reference TRBV5-5 and TRBJ1-2, is DAGVTQSPTHLIKTRGQQVTLRCSPISGHKSVSWYQQVLGQGPQFIFQYYEKEERGRGNFPDRFSARQFPNYSSELNVNALLLGDSALYLCASSLAATGDYGYTFGSGTRLTVV.

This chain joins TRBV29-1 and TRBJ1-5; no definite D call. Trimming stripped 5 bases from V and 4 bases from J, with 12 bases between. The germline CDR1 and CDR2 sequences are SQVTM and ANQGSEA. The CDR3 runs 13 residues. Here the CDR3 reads CSVQRDQNQPQHF. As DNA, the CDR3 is TGCAGCGTTCAAAGGGATCAGAATCAGCCCCAGCATTTT.

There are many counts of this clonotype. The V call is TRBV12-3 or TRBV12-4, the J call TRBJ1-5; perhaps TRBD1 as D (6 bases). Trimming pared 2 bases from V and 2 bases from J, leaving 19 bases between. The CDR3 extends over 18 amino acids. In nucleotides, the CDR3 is TGTGCCAGCAGTTTATCTTATGAAGCGAAGGGGGGCAATCAGCCCCAGCATTTT. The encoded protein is CASSLSYEAKGGNQPQHF.

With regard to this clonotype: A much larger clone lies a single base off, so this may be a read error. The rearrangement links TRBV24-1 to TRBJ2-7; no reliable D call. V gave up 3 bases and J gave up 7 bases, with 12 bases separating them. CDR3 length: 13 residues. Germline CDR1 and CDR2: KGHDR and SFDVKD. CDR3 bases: TGTGCCACCAGTGATATGATAGCCGGAGAGCAGTACTTC. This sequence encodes CATSDMIAGEQYF.

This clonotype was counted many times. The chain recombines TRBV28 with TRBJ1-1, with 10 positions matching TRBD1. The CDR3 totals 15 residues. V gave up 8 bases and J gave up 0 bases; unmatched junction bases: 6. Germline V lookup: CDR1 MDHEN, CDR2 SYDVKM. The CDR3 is CASGVGQGLNTEAFF. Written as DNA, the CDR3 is TGTGCCAGCGGCGTGGGACAGGGGCTGAACACTGAAGCTTTCTTT.

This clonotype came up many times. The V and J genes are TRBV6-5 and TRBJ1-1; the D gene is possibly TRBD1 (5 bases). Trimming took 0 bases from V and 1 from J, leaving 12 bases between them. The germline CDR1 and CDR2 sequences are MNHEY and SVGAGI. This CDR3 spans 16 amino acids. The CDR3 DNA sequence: TGTGCCAGCAGTTACTCTAGGGAGGGGTGGAACACTGAAGCTTTCTTT. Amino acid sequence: CASSYSREGWNTEAFF.

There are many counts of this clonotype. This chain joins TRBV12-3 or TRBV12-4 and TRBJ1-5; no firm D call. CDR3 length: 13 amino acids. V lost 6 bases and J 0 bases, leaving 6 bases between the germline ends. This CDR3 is CASSRHSNQPQHF. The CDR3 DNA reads TGTGCCAGCAGCCGACATAGCAATCAGCCCCAGCATTTT.

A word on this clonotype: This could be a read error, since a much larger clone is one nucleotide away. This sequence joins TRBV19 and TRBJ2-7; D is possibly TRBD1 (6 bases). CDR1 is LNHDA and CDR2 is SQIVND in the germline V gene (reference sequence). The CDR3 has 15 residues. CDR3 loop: CARTQGRYRSCEQYF. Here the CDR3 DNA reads TGTGCCAGGACACAGGGCCGGTATAGGTCCTGCGAGCAGTACTTC.

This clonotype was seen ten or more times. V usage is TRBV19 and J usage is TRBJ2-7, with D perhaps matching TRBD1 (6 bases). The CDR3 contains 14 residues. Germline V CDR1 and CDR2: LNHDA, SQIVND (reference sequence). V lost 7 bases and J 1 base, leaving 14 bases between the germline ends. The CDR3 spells CASTPQGRSYEQYF. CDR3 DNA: TGTGCCAGTACCCCACAGGGCAGGTCCTACGAGCAGTACTTC.

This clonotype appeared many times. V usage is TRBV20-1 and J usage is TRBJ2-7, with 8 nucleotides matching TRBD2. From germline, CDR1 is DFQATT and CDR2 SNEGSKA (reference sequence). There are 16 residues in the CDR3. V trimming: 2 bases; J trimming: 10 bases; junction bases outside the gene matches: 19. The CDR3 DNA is TGCAGTGCTAGACCAGATACCCCGACTAGCGCTGATCCCCAGTACTTC. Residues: CSARPDTPTSADPQYF.

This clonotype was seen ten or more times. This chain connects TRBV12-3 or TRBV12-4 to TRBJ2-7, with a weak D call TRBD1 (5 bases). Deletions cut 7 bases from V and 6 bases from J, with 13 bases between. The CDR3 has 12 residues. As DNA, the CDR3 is TGTGCCAGCACTCTGCTTAGGGGCGAGCAGTACTTC. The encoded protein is CASTLLRGEQYF.

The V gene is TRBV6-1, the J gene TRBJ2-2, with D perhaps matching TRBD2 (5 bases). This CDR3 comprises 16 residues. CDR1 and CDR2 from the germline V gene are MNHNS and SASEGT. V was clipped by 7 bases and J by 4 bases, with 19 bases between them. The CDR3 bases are TGTGCCAGCACCCCCTTTTTAGGAGGCAGCACCGGGGAGCTGTTTTTT. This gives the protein CASTPFLGGSTGELFF.

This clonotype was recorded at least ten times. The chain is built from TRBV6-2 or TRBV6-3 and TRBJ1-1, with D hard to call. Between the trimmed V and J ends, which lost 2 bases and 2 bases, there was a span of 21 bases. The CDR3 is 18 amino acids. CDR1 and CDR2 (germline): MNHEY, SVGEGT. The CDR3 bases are TGTGCCAGCAGTTACCCGACGACGACCCGGACCCTCAACACTGAAGCTTTCTTT. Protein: CASSYPTTTRTLNTEAFF.

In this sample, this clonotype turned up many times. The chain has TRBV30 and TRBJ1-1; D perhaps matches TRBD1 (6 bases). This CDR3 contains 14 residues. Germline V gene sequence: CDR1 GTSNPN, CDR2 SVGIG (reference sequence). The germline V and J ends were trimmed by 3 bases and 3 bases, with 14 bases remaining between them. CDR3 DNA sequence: TGTGCCTGGAGAACAGGGCGGAGGGACACTGAAGCTTTCTTT. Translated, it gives CAWRTGRRDTEAFF.

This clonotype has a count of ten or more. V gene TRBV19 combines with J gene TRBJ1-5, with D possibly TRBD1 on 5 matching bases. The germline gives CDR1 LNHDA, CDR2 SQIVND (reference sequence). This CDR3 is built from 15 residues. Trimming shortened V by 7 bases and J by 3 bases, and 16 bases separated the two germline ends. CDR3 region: CASKGSQGINQPQHF. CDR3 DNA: TGTGCCAGTAAGGGCAGCCAGGGTATCAATCAGCCCCAGCATTTT.

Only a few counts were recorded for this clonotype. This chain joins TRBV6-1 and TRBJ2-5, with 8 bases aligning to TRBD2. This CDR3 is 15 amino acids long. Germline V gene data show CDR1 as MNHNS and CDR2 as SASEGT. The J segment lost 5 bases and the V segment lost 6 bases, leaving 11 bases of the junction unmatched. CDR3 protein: CASRDGTRDVETQYF. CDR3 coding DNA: TGTGCCAGCAGAGACGGGACTAGAGATGTGGAGACCCAGTACTTC.

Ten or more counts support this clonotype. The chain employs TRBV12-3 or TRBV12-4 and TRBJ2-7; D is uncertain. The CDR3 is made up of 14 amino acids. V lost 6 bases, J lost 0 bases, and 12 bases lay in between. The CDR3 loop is CASSQSTSSYEQYF. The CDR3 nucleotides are TGTGCCAGCAGCCAATCCACAAGCTCCTACGAGCAGTACTTC.